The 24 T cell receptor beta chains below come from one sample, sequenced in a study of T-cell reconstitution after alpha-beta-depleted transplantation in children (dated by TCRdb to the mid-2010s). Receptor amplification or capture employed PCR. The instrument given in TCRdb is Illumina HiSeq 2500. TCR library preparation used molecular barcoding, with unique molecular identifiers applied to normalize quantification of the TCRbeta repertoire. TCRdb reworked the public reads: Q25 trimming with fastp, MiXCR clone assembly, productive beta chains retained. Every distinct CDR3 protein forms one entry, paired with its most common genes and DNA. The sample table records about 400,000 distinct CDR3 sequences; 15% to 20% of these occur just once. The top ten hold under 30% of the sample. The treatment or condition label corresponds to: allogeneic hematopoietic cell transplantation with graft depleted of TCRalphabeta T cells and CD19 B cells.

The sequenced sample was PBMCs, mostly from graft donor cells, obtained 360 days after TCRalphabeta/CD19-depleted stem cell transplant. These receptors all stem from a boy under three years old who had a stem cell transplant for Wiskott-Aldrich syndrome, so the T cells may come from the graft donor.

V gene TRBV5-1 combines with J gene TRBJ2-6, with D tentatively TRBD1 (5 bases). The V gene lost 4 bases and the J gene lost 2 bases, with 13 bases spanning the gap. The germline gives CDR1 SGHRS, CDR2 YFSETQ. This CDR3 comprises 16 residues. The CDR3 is CASSTLDRTGANVLTF. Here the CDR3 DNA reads TGCGCCAGCAGCACCCTCGACAGAACTGGGGCCAACGTCCTGACTTTC.

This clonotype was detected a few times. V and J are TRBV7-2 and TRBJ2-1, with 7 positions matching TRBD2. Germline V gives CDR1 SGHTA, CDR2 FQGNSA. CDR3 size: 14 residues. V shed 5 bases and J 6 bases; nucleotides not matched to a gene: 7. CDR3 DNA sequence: TGTGCCAGCAGCCCCGGGAGGCAGATCAATGAGCAGTTCTTC. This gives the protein CASSPGRQINEQFF.

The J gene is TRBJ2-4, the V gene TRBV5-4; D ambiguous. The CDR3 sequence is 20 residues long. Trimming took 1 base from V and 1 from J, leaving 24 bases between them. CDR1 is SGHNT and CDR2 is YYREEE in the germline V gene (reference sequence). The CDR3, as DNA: TGTGCCAGCAGCTTGATATCGGCCGAGACATCCAAAAAGGCCAAAAACATTCAGTACTTC. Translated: CASSLISAETSKKAKNIQYF.

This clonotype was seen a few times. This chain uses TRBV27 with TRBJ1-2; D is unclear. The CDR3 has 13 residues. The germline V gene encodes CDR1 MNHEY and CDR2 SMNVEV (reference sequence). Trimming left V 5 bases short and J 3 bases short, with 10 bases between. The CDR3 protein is CASSKGDYYGYTF. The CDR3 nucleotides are TGTGCCAGCAGTAAGGGAGACTACTATGGCTACACCTTC.

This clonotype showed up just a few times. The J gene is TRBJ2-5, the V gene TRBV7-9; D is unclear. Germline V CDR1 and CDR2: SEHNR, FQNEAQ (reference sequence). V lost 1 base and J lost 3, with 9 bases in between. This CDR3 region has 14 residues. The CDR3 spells CASSLVWSEETQYF. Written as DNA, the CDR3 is TGTGCCAGCAGCTTAGTATGGTCCGAAGAGACCCAGTACTTC.

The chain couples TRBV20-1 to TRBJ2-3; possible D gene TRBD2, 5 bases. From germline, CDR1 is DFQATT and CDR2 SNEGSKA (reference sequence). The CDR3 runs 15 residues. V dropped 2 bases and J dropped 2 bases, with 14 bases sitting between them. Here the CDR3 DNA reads TGCAGTGCTAGAACCGGAGGAAGTGACACAGATACGCAGTATTTT. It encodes CSARTGGSDTDTQYF.

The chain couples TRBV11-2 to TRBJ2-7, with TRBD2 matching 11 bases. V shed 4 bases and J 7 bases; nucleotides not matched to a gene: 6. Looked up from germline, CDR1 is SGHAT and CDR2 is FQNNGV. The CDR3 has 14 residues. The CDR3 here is CASSSLAGGREQYF. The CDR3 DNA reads TGTGCCAGCAGCTCCCTAGCGGGAGGCAGGGAGCAGTACTTC.

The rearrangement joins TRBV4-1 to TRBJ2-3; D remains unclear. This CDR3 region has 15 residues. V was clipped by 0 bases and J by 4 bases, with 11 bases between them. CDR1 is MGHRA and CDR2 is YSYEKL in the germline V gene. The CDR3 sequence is CASSQEGWGSDTQYF. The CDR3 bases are TGCGCCAGCAGCCAAGAGGGGTGGGGTTCAGATACGCAGTATTTT.

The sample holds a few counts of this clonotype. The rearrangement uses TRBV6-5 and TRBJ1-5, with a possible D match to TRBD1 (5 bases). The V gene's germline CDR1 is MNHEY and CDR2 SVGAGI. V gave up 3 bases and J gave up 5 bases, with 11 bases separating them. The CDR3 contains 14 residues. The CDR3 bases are TGTGCCAGCAGTTATTGGGGGTGGGATCAGCCCCAGCATTTT. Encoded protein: CASSYWGWDQPQHF.

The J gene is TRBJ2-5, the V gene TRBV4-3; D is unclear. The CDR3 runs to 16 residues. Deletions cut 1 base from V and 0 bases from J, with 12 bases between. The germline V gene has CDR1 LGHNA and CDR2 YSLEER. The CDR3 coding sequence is TGCGCCAGCAGCCAAGCGGTGAGCAGGTACCAAGAGACCCAGTACTTC. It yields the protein CASSQAVSRYQETQYF.

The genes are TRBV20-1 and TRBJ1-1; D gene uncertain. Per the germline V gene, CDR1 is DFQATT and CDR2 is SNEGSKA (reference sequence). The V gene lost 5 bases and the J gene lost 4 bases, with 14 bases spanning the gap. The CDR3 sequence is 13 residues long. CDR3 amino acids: CSAFRRASTEAFF. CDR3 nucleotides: TGCAGTGCTTTTCGACGTGCCAGCACTGAAGCTTTCTTT.

CDR3 nucleotides: TGTGCCAGCAGCTACAGGGGGGACAATCAGCCCCAGCATTTT. It specifies CASSYRGDNQPQHF. This chain joins TRBV6-5 and TRBJ1-5, with 8 bases matching TRBD1. V lost 6 bases to trimming and J lost 3 bases; unmatched junction nucleotides: 4. CDR1 is MNHEY and CDR2 is SVGAGI in the germline V gene. The CDR3 runs to 14 residues.

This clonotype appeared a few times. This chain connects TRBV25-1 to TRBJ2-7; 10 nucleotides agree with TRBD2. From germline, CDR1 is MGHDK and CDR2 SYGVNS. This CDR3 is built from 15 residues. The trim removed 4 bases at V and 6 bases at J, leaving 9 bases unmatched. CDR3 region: CASSGLQGTSAEQYF. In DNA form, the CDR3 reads TGTGCCAGCAGTGGGTTACAGGGGACTAGCGCCGAGCAGTACTTC.

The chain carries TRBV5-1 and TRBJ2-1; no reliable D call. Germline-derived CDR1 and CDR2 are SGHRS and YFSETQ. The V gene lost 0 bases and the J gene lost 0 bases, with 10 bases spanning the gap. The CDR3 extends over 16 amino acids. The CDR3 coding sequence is TGCGCCAGCAGCTTGGAGTGGGCTACCTCCTACAATGAGCAGTTCTTC. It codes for CASSLEWATSYNEQFF.

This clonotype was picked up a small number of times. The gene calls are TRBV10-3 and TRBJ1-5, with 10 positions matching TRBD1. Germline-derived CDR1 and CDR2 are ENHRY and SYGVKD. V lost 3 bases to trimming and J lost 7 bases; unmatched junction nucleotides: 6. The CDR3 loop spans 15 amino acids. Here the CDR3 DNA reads TGTGCCATCAGTGATATGGACAGGGGGGACCAGCCCCAGCATTTT. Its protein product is CAISDMDRGDQPQHF.

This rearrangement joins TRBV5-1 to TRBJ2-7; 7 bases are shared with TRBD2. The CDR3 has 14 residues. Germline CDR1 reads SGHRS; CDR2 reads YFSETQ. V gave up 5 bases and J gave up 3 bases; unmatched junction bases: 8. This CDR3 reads CASSGRGGGYEQYF. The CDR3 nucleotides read TGCGCCAGCAGTGGTCGAGGCGGGGGCTACGAGCAGTACTTC. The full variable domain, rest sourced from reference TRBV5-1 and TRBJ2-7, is KAGVTQTPRYLIKTRGQQVTLSCSPISGHRSVSWYQQTPGQGLQFLFEYFSETQRNKGNFPGRFSGRQFSNSRSEMNVSTLELGDSALYLCASSGRGGGYEQYFGPGTRLTVT.

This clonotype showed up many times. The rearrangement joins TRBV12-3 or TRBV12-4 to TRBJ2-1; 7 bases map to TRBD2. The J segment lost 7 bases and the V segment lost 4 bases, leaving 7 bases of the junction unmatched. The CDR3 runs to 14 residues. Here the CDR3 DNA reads TGTGCCAGCAGTTGGGCTAGCGGCCTAAATGAGCAGTTCTTC. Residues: CASSWASGLNEQFF.

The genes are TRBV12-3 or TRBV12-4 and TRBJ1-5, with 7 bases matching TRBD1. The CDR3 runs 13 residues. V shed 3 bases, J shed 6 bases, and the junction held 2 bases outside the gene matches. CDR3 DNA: TGTGCCAGCAGTTTGACAGGGTTTCAGCCCCAGCATTTT. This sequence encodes CASSLTGFQPQHF.

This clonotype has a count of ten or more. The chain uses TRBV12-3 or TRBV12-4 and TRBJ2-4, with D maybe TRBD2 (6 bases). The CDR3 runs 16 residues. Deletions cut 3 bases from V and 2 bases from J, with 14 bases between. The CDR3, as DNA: TGTGCCAGCAGTTTTACGAATAGCGGAACCAAAAACATTCAGTACTTC. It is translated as CASSFTNSGTKNIQYF.

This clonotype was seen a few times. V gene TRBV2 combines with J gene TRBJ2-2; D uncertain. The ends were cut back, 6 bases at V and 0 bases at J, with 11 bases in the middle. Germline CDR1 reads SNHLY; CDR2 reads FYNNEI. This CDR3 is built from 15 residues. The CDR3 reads CASRTTVANTGELFF. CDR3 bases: TGTGCCAGCAGAACCACAGTGGCGAACACCGGGGAGCTGTTTTTT. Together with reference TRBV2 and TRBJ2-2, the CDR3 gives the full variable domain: EPEVTQTPSHQVTQMGQEVILRCVPISNHLYFYWYRQILGQKVEFLVSFYNNEISEKSEIFDDQFSVERPDGSNFTLKIRSTKLEDSAMYFCASRTTVANTGELFFGEGSRLTVL.

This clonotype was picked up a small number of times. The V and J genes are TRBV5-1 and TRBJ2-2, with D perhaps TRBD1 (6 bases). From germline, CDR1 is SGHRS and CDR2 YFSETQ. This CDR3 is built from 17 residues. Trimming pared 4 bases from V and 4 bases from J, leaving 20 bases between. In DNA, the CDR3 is TGCGCCAGCAGCCACTTGCCCAAAACACAGGGCACCGGGGAGCTGTTTTTT. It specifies CASSHLPKTQGTGELFF.

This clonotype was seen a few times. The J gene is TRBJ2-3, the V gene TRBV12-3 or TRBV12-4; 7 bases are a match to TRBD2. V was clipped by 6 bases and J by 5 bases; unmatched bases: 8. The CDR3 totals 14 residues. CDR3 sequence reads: CASSLGLERDTQYF. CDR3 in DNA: TGTGCCAGCAGCCTCGGACTAGAGCGAGATACGCAGTATTTT.

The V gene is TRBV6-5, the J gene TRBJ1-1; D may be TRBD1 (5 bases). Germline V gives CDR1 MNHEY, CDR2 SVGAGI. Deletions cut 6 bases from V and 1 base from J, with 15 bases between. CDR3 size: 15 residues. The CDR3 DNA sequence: TGTGCCAGCAGGCCAGACAGAGCCTCGAACACTGAAGCTTTCTTT. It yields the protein CASRPDRASNTEAFF.

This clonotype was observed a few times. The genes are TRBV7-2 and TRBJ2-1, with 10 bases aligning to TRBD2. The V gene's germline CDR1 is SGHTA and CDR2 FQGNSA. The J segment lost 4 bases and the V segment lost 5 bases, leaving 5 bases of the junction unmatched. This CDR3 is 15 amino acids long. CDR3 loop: CASSEQLAGYNEQFF. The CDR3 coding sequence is TGTGCCAGCAGCGAACAACTAGCGGGGTACAATGAGCAGTTCTTC. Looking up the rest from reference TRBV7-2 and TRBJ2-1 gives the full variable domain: GAGVSQSPSNKVTEKGKDVELRCDPISGHTALYWYRQSLGQGLEFLIYFQGNSAPDKSGLPSDRFSAERTGGSVSTLTIQRTQQEDSAVYLCASSEQLAGYNEQFFGPGTRLTVL.